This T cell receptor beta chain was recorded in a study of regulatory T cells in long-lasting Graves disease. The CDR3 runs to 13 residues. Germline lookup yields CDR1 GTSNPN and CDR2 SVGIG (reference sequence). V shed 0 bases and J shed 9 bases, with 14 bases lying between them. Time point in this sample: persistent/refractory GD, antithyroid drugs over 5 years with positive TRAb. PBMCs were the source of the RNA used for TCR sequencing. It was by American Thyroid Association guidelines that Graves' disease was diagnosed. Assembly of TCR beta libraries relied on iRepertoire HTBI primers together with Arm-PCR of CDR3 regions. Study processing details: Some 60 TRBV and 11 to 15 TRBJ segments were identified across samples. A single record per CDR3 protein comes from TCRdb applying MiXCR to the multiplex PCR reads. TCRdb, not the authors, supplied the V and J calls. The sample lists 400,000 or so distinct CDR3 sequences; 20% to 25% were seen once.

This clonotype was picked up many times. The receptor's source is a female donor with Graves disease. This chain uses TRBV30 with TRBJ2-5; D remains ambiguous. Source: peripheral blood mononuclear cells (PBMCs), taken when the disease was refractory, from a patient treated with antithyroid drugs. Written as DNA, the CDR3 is TGTGCCTGGAGTGTCGGGTCCCTTAAGTCCCAGTACTTC. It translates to CAWSVGSLKSQYF. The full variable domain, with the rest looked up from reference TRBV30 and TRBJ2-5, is SQTIHQWPATLVQPVGSPLSLECTVEGTSNPNLYWYRQAAGRGLQLLFYSVGIGQISSEVPQNLSASRPQDRQFILSSKKLLLSDSGFYLCAWSVGSLKSQYFGPGTRLLVL.